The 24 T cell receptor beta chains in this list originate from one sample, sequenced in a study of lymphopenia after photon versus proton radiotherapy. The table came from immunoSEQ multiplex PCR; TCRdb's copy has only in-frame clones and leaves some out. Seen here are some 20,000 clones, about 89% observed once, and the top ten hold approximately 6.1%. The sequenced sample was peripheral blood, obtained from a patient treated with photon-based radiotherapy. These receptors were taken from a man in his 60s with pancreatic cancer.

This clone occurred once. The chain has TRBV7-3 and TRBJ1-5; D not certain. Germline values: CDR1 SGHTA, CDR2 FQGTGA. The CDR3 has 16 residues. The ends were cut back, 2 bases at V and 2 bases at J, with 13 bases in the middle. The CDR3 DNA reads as TGTGCCAGCAGCTTATTGAACCAACTGGGCAATCAGCCCCAGCATTTT. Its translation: CASSLLNQLGNQPQHF.

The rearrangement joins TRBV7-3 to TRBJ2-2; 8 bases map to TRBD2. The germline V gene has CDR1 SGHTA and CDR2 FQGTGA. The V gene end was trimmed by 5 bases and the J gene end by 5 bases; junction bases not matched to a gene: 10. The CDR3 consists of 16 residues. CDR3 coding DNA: TGTGCCAGCAGCGATCCGGGAGTAGCGGGGACCGGGGAGCTGTTTTTT. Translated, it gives CASSDPGVAGTGELFF.

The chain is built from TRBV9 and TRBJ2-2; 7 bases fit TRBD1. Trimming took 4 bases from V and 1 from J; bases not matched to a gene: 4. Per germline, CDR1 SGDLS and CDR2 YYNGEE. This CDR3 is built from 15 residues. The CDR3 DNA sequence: TGTGCCAGCAGCCCACAGGGGCTGAACACCGGGGAGCTGTTTTTT. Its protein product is CASSPQGLNTGELFF.

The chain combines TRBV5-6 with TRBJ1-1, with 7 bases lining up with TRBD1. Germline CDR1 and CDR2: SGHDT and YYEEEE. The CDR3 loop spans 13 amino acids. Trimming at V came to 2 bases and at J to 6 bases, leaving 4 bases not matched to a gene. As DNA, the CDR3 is TGTGCCAGCAGCTTACAGGGGAGGGCTGAAGCTTTCTTT. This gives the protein CASSLQGRAEAFF.

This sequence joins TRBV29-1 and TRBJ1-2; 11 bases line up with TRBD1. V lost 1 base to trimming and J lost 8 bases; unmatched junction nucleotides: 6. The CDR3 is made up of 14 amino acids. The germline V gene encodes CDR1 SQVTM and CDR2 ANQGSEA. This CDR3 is CSVEVGQGVGGYTF. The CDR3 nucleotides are TGCAGCGTTGAAGTGGGACAGGGGGTAGGAGGCTACACCTTC.

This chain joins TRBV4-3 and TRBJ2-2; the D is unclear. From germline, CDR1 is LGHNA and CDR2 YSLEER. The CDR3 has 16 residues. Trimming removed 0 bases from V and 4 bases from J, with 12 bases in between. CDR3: CASSQETPYSTGELFF. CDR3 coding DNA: TGCGCCAGCAGCCAAGAAACTCCTTACAGCACCGGGGAGCTGTTTTTT.

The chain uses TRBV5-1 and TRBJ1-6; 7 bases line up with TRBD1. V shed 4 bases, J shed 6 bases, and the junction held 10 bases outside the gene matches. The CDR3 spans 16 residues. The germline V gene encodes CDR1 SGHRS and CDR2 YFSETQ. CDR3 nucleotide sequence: TGCGCCAGCAGCGCACCAGGGGGGAGGCTTAATTCACCCCTCCACTTT. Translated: CASSAPGGRLNSPLHF.

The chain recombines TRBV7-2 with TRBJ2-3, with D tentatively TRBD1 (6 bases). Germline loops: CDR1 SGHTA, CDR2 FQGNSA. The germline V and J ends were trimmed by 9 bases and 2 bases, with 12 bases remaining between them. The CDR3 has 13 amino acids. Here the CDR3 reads CASRDTYTDTQYF. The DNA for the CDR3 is TGTGCCAGTCGGGACACCTACACAGATACGCAGTATTTT.

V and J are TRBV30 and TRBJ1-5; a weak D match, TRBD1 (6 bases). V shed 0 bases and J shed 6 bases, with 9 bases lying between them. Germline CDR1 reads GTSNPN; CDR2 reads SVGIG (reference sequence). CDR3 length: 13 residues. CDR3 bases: TGTGCCTGGAGTGTGTCAGGGGTTCAGCCCCAGCATTTT. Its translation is CAWSVSGVQPQHF.

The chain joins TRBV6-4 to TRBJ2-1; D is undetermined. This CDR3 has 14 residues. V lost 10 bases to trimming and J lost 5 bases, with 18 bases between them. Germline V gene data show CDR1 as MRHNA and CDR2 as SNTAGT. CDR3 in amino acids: CAKKRTEKHNEQFF. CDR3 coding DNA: TGTGCCAAGAAAAGGACGGAAAAACACAATGAGCAGTTCTTC.

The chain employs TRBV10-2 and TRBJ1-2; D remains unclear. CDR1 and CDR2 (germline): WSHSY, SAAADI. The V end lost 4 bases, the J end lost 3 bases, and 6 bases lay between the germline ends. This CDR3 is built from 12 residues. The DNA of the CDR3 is TGCGCCAGCAGTGGCCGGGACTATGGCTACACCTTC. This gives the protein CASSGRDYGYTF.

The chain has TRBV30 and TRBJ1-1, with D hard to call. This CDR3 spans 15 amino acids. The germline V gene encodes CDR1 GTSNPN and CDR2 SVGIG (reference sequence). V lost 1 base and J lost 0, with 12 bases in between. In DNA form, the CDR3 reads TGTGCCTGGAGTGGCGGCACCACCATGAACACTGAAGCTTTCTTT. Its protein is CAWSGGTTMNTEAFF. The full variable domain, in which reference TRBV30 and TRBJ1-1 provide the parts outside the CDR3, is SQTIHQWPATLVQPVGSPLSLECTVEGTSNPNLYWYRQAAGRGLQLLFYSVGIGQISSEVPQNLSASRPQDRQFILSSKKLLLSDSGFYLCAWSGGTTMNTEAFFGQGTRLTVV.

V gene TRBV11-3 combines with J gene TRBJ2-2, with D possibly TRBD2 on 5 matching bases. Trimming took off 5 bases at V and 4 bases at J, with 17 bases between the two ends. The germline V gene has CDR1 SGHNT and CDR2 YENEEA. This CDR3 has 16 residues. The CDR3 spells CASSPLGEGTTGELFF. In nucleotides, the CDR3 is TGTGCCAGCAGCCCTCTGGGAGAGGGTACCACCGGGGAGCTGTTTTTT.

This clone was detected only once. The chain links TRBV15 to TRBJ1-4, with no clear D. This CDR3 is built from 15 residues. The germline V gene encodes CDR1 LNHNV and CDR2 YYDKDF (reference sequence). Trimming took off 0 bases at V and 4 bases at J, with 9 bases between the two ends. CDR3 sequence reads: CATSRDQNVNEKLFF. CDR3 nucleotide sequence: TGTGCCACCAGCAGAGATCAGAACGTTAATGAAAAACTGTTTTTT.

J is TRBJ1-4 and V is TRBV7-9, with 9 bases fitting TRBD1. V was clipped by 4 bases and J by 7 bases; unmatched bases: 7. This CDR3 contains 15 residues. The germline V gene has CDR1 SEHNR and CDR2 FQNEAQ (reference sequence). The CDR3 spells CASSSGTGRTEKLFF. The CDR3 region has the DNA TGTGCCAGCAGCTCGGGGACAGGGCGTACTGAAAAACTGTTTTTT.

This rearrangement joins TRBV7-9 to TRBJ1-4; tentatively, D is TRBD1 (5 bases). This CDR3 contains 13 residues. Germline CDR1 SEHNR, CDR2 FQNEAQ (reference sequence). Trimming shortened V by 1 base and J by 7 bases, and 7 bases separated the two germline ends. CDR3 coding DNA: TGTGCCAGCAGCTTAGACAGGTTTGAAAAACTGTTTTTT. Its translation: CASSLDRFEKLFF. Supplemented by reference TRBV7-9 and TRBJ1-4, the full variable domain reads DTGVSQNPRHKITKRGQNVTFRCDPISEHNRLYWYRQTLGQGPEFLTYFQNEAQLEKSRLLSDRFSAERPKGSFSTLEIQRTEQGDSAMYLCASSLDRFEKLFFGSGTQLSVL.

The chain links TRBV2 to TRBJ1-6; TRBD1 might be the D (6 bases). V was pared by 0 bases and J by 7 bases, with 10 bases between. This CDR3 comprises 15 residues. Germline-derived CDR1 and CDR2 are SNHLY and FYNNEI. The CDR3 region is CASSEAGQPNSPLHF. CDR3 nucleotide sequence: TGTGCCAGCAGTGAAGCCGGACAGCCGAATTCACCCCTCCACTTT.

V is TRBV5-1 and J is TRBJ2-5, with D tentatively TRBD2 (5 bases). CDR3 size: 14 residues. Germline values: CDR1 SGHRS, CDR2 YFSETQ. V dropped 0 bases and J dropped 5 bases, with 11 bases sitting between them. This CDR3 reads CASSLVGMDETQYF. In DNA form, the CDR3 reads TGCGCCAGCAGCTTGGTCGGGATGGACGAGACCCAGTACTTC.

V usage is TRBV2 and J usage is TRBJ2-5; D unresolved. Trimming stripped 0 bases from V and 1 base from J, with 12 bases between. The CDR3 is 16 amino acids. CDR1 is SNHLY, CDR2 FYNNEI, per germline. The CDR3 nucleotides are TGTGCCAGCAGTGAAGCGGGTGGCCGGGCCCAAGAGACCCAGTACTTC. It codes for CASSEAGGRAQETQYF.

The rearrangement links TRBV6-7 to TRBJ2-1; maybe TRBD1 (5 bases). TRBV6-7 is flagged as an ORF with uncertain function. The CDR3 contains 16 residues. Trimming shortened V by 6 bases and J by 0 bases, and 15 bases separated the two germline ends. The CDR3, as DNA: TGTGCCAGCAGCTTGCCAGGGTTGGACTCCTACAATGAGCAGTTCTTC. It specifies CASSLPGLDSYNEQFF.

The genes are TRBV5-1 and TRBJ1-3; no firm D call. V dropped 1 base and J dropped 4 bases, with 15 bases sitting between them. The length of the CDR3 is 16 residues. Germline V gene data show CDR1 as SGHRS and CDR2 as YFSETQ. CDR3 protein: CASSLFAEVTGNTIYF. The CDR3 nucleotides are TGCGCCAGCAGCTTGTTTGCAGAAGTTACAGGAAACACCATATATTTT.

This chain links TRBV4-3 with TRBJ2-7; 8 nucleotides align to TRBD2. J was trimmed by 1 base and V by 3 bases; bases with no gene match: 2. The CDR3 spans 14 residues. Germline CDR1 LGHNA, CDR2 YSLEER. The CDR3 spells CASSQGTRSYEQYF. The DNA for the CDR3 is TGCGCCAGCAGCCAGGGGACTAGGTCCTACGAGCAGTACTTC.

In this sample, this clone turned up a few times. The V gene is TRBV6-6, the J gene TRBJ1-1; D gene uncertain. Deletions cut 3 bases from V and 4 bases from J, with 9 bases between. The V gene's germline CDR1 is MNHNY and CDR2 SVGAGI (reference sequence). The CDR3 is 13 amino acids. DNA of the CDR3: TGTGCCAGCAGTTATCAGGATTTCACTGAAGCTTTCTTT. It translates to CASSYQDFTEAFF.

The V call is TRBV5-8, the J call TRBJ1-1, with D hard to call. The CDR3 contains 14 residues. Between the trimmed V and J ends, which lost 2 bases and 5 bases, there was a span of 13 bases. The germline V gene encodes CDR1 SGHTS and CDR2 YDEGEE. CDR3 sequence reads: CASSLGQKTTEAFF. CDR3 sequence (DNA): TGTGCCAGCAGCTTAGGGCAGAAAACAACTGAAGCTTTCTTT.